This T cell receptor (beta chain) was obtained from a study of metastatic and nonmetastatic thyroid tumors. Study as a whole: Peripheral blood and tumor or nodule samples from malignant and benign thyroid patients were compared.

Study-wide results and limits: Benign nodules were reported to have significantly lower TCR beta diversity than malignant thyroid tumors, in blood and tumor.

The CDR3 consists of 16 residues. From germline, CDR1 is MDHEN and CDR2 SYDVKM. Authors' data handling: The authors used CDR3 differences across clinicopathological groups to build a distant-metastasis classifier for papillary thyroid cancer. Via MiXCR, TCRdb re-called the PCR reads. None of the V and J calls come from the authors' own analysis; TCRdb made them. The sample has approximately 40,000 clones; roughly 10% are singletons. No patient received treatment before thyroid surgery. This clone was seen a handful of times. The antigen remains undetermined. One junction end disagrees with the germline gene, perhaps due to a read error.

The chain has TRBV28 and TRBJ1-2, with TRBD1 matching 7 bases. Sample: blood. The sequence was collected from a female donor with papillary thyroid cancer or a benign thyroid nodule (not recorded which). Some clones in this sample may be carry-over from other donors' samples. CDR3: CASSSGTDHLIYCYAF. In nucleotides, the CDR3 is TGTGCCAGCAGTTCCGGGACAGACCACTTAATATATTGCTACGCCTTC.